The rows below give T cell receptor beta chains drawn from one sample of a study of T cell responses to AZD1222 COVID-19 vaccine. The protocol was immunoSEQ multiplex PCR, while the TCRdb copy is restricted to in-frame clones and leaves out a portion. The sample carries around 200,000 clones, 70% to 90% recorded once. The sample consisted of peripheral blood, taken 28 days after the second AZD1222 dose. These receptors originate from an adult who received the AZD1222 COVID-19 vaccine. Both conserved end residues are part of each CDR3. The D gene is left open where the match is weak. Clone size is given for some rows only: seen once, a few or many times, or a class if the clone is expanded.

J,D,V,size,DNA,CDR3
TRBJ2-7,TRBD2,TRBV7-2,.,TGTGCCAGTAGCTTAGCGGTAGCGGGCTACGAGCAGTACTTC,CASSLAVAGYEQYF
TRBJ1-4,.,TRBV19,.,TGTGCCAGTTCCCCCCCCGGGGATAATGAAAAACTGTTTTTT,CASSPPGDNEKLFF
TRBJ2-7,TRBD2,TRBV6-2/TRBV6-3,once,TGTGCCAGCAGTAGGGGACTATACGAGCAGTACTTC,CASSRGLYEQYF
TRBJ2-3,TRBD1,TRBV3-1/TRBV3-2,.,TGTGCCAGCAGCCAGGGAGGACAGGGGAGAGGAGATACGCAGTATTTT,CASSQGGQGRGDTQYF
TRBJ1-6,.,TRBV11-3,.,TGTGCCAGCAGCTTAGACGAACTTTCACCCCTCCACTTT,CASSLDELSPLHF
TRBJ2-1,TRBD2,TRBV28,.,TGTGCCAGCAGTCCTCCACTAGCGGGAGTCTACAATGAGCAGTTCTTC,CASSPPLAGVYNEQFF
TRBJ2-5,.,TRBV30,.,TGTGCCTGGAGTTTTGGCGGCGAGAGGACCCAGTACTTC,CAWSFGGERTQYF
TRBJ1-2,.,TRBV19,.,TGTGCCAGTAGTAACCCCCAGGGATCGAAAGGCTACACCTTC,CASSNPQGSKGYTF
TRBJ2-1,TRBD2,TRBV28,many,TGTGCCAGCAGCCATGGGTGGATTAGCGGGATTTCCTACAATGAGCAGTTCTTC,CASSHGWISGISYNEQFF
TRBJ2-5,.,TRBV7-7,few,TGTGCTAGCAGCCGAAGACAAAAACAAGAGACCCAGTACTTC,CASSRRQKQETQYF
TRBJ2-7,.,TRBV6-5,.,TGTGCCAGCGGAAAAGTGGATGGGCTTGGGGAGCAGTACTTC,CASGKVDGLGEQYF
TRBJ2-3,.,TRBV5-8,.,TGTGCCAGCAGCCCGGGAAAGCTAGCAGGCACAGATACGCAGTATTTT,CASSPGKLAGTDTQYF
TRBJ2-3,TRBD2,TRBV6-2/TRBV6-3,.,TGTGCCAGCAGTTACGAGGGACTAGCGGGAGTGGTGCGCACAGATACGCAGTATTTT,CASSYEGLAGVVRTDTQYF
TRBJ2-1,.,TRBV12-2,.,TGTGCAAGTCGCTTAGCCAGGGGGGCGGGGACTTACAATGAGCAGTTCTTC,CASRLARGAGTYNEQFF
TRBJ2-5,.,TRBV28,.,TGTGCCAGCGGCCCCCGGATAAATCAAGAGACCCAGTACTTC,CASGPRINQETQYF
TRBJ2-5,.,TRBV6-2/TRBV6-3,once,TGTGCCAGCAGTACAGGCCTGGACACAGCAATTCAAGAGACCCAGTACTTC,CASSTGLDTAIQETQYF
TRBJ2-3,TRBD1,TRBV24-1,.,TGTGCCACATGGGACAGGGGAGCAGATACGCAGTATTTT,CATWDRGADTQYF
TRBJ2-3,TRBD1,TRBV5-1,.,TGCGCCAGCAGCCGCCGACAGGGGGTAGTTCAAGATACGCAGTATTTT,CASSRRQGVVQDTQYF
TRBJ2-7,.,TRBV7-2,.,TGTGCCAGCAGCTCAACCTTTGGGGCTTCCTACGAGCAGTACTTC,CASSSTFGASYEQYF
TRBJ2-5,.,TRBV15,.,TGTGCCACCAGCAGAGAGGGAGCTTTCCAAGAGACCCAGTACTTC,CATSREGAFQETQYF
TRBJ1-1,.,TRBV3-1/TRBV3-2,.,TGTGCCAGCACCTGGACAGCCCGAGGGGCTGAAGCTTTCTTT,CASTWTARGAEAFF
TRBJ1-2,TRBD1,TRBV28,.,TGTGCCAGCAGTTCGGGGACAGGCCTTTATGGCTACACCTTC,CASSSGTGLYGYTF
TRBJ1-2,.,TRBV7-8,.,TGTGCCAGCAGCTTAACGAGGGATGGCTACACCTTC,CASSLTRDGYTF
TRBJ2-7,.,TRBV3-1/TRBV3-2,once,TGTGCCAGCAGCCCAGTATCCGGGACAAGGGGGAAATACGAGCAGTACTTC,CASSPVSGTRGKYEQYF
TRBJ2-7,TRBD2,TRBV7-2,.,TGTGCCAGCAGCTTGGGGCGGGAGGGCCTGTACGAGCAGTACTTC,CASSLGREGLYEQYF
TRBJ2-7,.,TRBV7-9,.,TGTGCCAGCAGCTCAAATGCCCTATCCTACGAGCAGTACTTC,CASSSNALSYEQYF
TRBJ2-2,.,TRBV7-2,.,TGTGCCAGCAGCCGGAGACGGGAGTCGGTCGGGGAGCTGTTTTTT,CASSRRRESVGELFF
TRBJ2-5,TRBD2,TRBV30,.,TGTGCCTGGACTAGCGGGGGCCAAGAGACCCAGTACTTC,CAWTSGGQETQYF
TRBJ2-2,.,TRBV7-2,.,TGTGCCAGCAGCTGGAAGGCGGCGAATCCCGCCGGGGAGCTGTTTTTT,CASSWKAANPAGELFF
TRBJ2-3,.,TRBV4-2,.,TGTGCCAGCAGCCAAGGTATTTCAACAGATACGCAGTATTTT,CASSQGISTDTQYF
TRBJ2-2,TRBD1,TRBV19,once,TGTGCCAGTAGTACCGGACAGGGGGGAACCGGGGAGCTGTTTTTT,CASSTGQGGTGELFF
TRBJ1-4,.,TRBV11-1,.,TGTGCCAGCAGCCCTGATCTCGGGGAATATGAAAAACTGTTTTTT,CASSPDLGEYEKLFF
TRBJ2-3,.,TRBV19,once,TGTGCCAGTAGTATAGAGGGCGGGACTTGGGATACGCAGTATTTT,CASSIEGGTWDTQYF
TRBJ1-1,.,TRBV5-1,.,TGCGCCAGCAGCACGGACGGCCGTGGAGCTTTCTTT,CASSTDGRGAFF
TRBJ1-3,.,TRBV9,.,TGTGCCAGCAGCGTCGGAGTACTGTCTGGAAACACCATATATTTT,CASSVGVLSGNTIYF
TRBJ2-2,.,TRBV5-1,.,TGCGCCAGCAGCGCCATGCTGGCCGGGGAGCTGTTTTTT,CASSAMLAGELFF
TRBJ1-2,TRBD1,TRBV27,.,TGTGCCAGCAGTTGGCTACCCGGGACAGGGGGATCCTATGGCTACACCTTC,CASSWLPGTGGSYGYTF
TRBJ2-2,TRBD1,TRBV2,.,TGTGCCAGCAGGAAAAGACAGGGAAGGGCCGGGGAGCTGTTTTTT,CASRKRQGRAGELFF
TRBJ1-2,.,TRBV6-5,.,TGTGCCAGCGCTCCGGGAGGTGATGGCTATGGCTACACCTTC,CASAPGGDGYGYTF
TRBJ1-4,.,TRBV5-4,.,TGTGCCAGCAGCTTGGGCAGGGGTACAACTAATGAAAAACTGTTTTTT,CASSLGRGTTNEKLFF
TRBJ1-1,TRBD1,TRBV5-1,.,TGCGCCAGCAGCAGCGTACAGGGGGGGAGGACTGAAGCTTTCTTT,CASSSVQGGRTEAFF
TRBJ2-2,.,TRBV7-9,.,TGTGCCAGCAGCCAGTCCCTCCCTTCGGGTGGGGCCGGGGAGCTGTTTTTT,CASSQSLPSGGAGELFF
TRBJ2-5,TRBD1,TRBV4-3,.,TGCGCCAGCAGCCAAGAAGGGGGGACAGGGGTCGAGACCCAGTACTTC,CASSQEGGTGVETQYF
TRBJ1-4,.,TRBV7-9,.,TGTGCCAGCAGCATAAGGCAGGGGCTTGCAAATGAAAAACTGTTTTTT,CASSIRQGLANEKLFF
TRBJ2-4,TRBD2,TRBV9,.,TGTGCCAGCAGCGAAACGGGACTAGCGGGAGGTACGGCCAAAAACATTCAGTACTTC,CASSETGLAGGTAKNIQYF
TRBJ1-5,.,TRBV19,once,TGTGCCAGTAAGCGGACAGCAATTAGCAATCAGCCCCAGCATTTT,CASKRTAISNQPQHF
TRBJ2-7,TRBD1,TRBV4-2,once,TGTGCCAGCAGCCAAGGCAAAGTTAGGCAGGGGGCTTCCTACGAGCAGTACTTC,CASSQGKVRQGASYEQYF
TRBJ2-1,TRBD2,TRBV29-1,.,TGCAGCGTCCCGGGAGGAGGTTACAATGAGCAGTTCTTC,CSVPGGGYNEQFF